Below, 15 T cell receptor beta chains from the same sample are listed, as sequenced in a study of T cells in Graves' hyperthyroidism and ophthalmopathy. TCR beta CDR3 regions were amplified from RNA transcripts. With the HTBI primer set, the TCR CDR3 went through a first round of RT-PCR. Each CDR3 protein gets one entry after TCRdb re-called the multiplex PCR reads with MiXCR. The table lists 300,000 to 400,000 distinct CDR3 sequences, approximately 15% of them singletons. Sequencing used blood. The receptors shown here come from a woman in her sixties or seventies with Graves' hyperthyroidism.

This clonotype showed up just a few times. The CDR3 protein is CASRRPGLAGGSHSEQFF. The CDR3 DNA reads as TGTGCCAGCAGGCGACCGGGACTAGCGGGAGGGAGCCACAGTGAGCAGTTCTTC. J is TRBJ2-1 and V is TRBV2; TRBD2 agrees at 16 bases. V shed 6 bases and J 9 bases; nucleotides not matched to a gene: 14. The CDR3 runs to 18 residues. Germline CDR1 SNHLY, CDR2 FYNNEI.

This clonotype showed up many times. The rearrangement joins TRBV4-2 to TRBJ1-2; 9 bases line up with TRBD1. CDR3 length: 16 amino acids. CDR1 LGHNA and CDR2 YNFKEQ come from the germline V gene. Unmatched junction bases numbered 4, after V lost 1 base and J lost 1 base. DNA for the CDR3: TGTGCCAGCAGCCAAGTCCGGGACAGGGATAACTATGGCTACACCTTC. It codes for CASSQVRDRDNYGYTF.

The V call is TRBV5-1, the J call TRBJ2-3; 10 bases are a match to TRBD2. The CDR3 loop spans 15 amino acids. Trimming at V came to 2 bases and at J to 3 bases, leaving 3 bases not matched to a gene. CDR1 and CDR2 (germline): SGHRS, YFSETQ. The CDR3 here is CASSLTAGGTDTQYF. CDR3 in DNA: TGCGCCAGCAGCTTAACAGCGGGAGGGACAGATACGCAGTATTTT.

About this clonotype: One junction end disagrees with the germline gene, perhaps due to a read error. This chain links TRBV11-1 with TRBJ2-1, with a tentative D call TRBD1 (5 bases). CDR3 size: 15 residues. The germline V gene encodes CDR1 SGHAT and CDR2 FQDESV (reference sequence). CDR3 loop: CASSRSSQGSNEQFF. The CDR3 DNA reads as TGCGCCAGCAGCCGAAGCTCGCAGGGTTCAAATGAGCAGTTCTTC. Full variable domain (remainder filled in from reference TRBV11-1 and TRBJ2-1): EAEVAQSPRYKITEKSQAVAFWCDPISGHATLYWYRQILGQGPELLVQFQDESVVDDSQLPKDRFSAERLKGVDSTLKIQPAELGDSAMYLCASSRSSQGSNEQFFGPGTRLTVL.

The chain couples TRBV9 to TRBJ2-3; the D gene could be TRBD1 or TRBD2 (5 bases each). Trimming removed 4 bases from V and 0 bases from J, with 15 bases in between. CDR3 length: 16 residues. The V gene's germline CDR1 is SGDLS and CDR2 YYNGEE. CDR3 nucleotide sequence: TGTGCCAGCAGCCCGCCTGGGGGACCCAGCACAGATACGCAGTATTTT. Encoded protein: CASSPPGGPSTDTQYF. Full variable domain (remainder filled in from reference TRBV9 and TRBJ2-3): DSGVTQTPKHLITATGQRVTLRCSPRSGDLSVYWYQQSLDQGLQFLIQYYNGEERAKGNILERFSAQQFPDLHSELNLSSLELGDSALYFCASSPPGGPSTDTQYFGPGTRLTVL.

This clonotype was counted at least ten times. The J gene is TRBJ2-1, the V gene TRBV3-1, with D hard to call. The V and J ends lost 3 bases and 10 bases respectively, with 10 bases between them. The CDR3 has 12 amino acids. The germline V gene has CDR1 LGHDT and CDR2 YNNKEL (reference sequence). The CDR3 sequence is CASSQANREQFF. In DNA, the CDR3 is TGTGCCAGCAGCCAGGCAAACAGAGAGCAGTTCTTC.

Many counts were recorded for this clonotype. The CDR3 DNA is TGTGCCAGCAGGGGACGGGGGGGCAATCAGCCCCAGCATTTT. This gives the protein CASRGRGGNQPQHF. V and J are TRBV2 and TRBJ1-5; possible D gene TRBD1, 5 bases. Trimming left V 6 bases short and J 2 bases short, with 11 bases between. CDR3 length: 14 amino acids. The germline CDR1 and CDR2 sequences are SNHLY and FYNNEI.

As for this clonotype: A much larger clone differs by one base, so this may be a read error. This chain joins TRBV29-1 and TRBJ2-7; D tentatively fits TRBD1 or TRBD2 (5 bases each). The J call may be incorrect, as the DNA end agrees better with TRBJ2-1. This CDR3 comprises 13 residues. Germline-derived CDR1 and CDR2 are SQVTM and ANQGSEA. The chain's CDR3 is CSAAGTASYEQFF. In nucleotides, the CDR3 is TGCAGCGCCGCCGGGACCGCATCCTACGAGCAGTTCTTC.

This clonotype was recorded many times. CDR3 region: CASSVNRVQPYNEQFF. The CDR3 DNA sequence: TGTGCCAGTAGCGTAAACAGGGTCCAACCCTACAATGAGCAGTTCTTC. The chain couples TRBV19 to TRBJ2-1; possibly TRBD1 for D (6 bases). Trimming pared 6 bases from V and 2 bases from J, leaving 17 bases between. The CDR3 runs to 16 residues. Germline assignment: CDR1 LNHDA and CDR2 SQIVND (reference sequence).

The V and J genes are TRBV19 and TRBJ2-5; D not resolved. The germline CDR1 and CDR2 sequences are LNHDA and SQIVND (reference sequence). Between the trimmed V and J ends, which lost 3 bases and 3 bases, there was a span of 17 bases. The CDR3 spans 16 residues. CDR3 residues: CASSIYAELVKETQYF. CDR3 coding DNA: TGTGCCAGTAGTATTTACGCCGAACTGGTGAAAGAGACCCAGTACTTC.

The chain employs TRBV29-1 and TRBJ2-1, with 9 positions matching TRBD2. The CDR3 is 11 amino acids. Trimming removed 4 bases from V and 11 bases from J; junction bases left unmatched: 3. Germline V gives CDR1 SQVTM, CDR2 ANQGSEA. The CDR3 protein is CSVAAGGKQFF. The CDR3 coding sequence is TGCAGCGTTGCTGCGGGAGGGAAGCAGTTCTTC.

This clonotype was found many times. The chain recombines TRBV5-1 with TRBJ2-5; 11 bases are a match to TRBD2. Germline V gene data show CDR1 as SGHRS and CDR2 as YFSETQ. The CDR3 extends over 15 amino acids. V lost 4 bases and J lost 1; bases outside the gene matches: 3. In DNA form, the CDR3 reads TGCGCCAGCAGCATCGGGACTAGCGGCCAAGAGACCCAGTACTTC. Translation gives CASSIGTSGQETQYF. Full variable domain (remainder filled in from reference TRBV5-1 and TRBJ2-5): KAGVTQTPRYLIKTRGQQVTLSCSPISGHRSVSWYQQTPGQGLQFLFEYFSETQRNKGNFPGRFSGRQFSNSRSEMNVSTLELGDSALYLCASSIGTSGQETQYFGPGTRLLVL.

This clonotype was counted many times. The chain couples TRBV20-1 to TRBJ1-4; D gene uncertain. This CDR3 spans 14 amino acids. Germline V gene data show CDR1 as DFQATT and CDR2 as SNEGSKA (reference sequence). V gave up 2 bases and J gave up 5 bases, with 12 bases separating them. The CDR3 here is CSARKRALNEKLFF. DNA for the CDR3: TGCAGTGCTAGAAAGAGGGCACTCAATGAAAAACTGTTTTTT.

This clonotype has a handful of counts. This sequence joins TRBV6-5 and TRBJ2-7; 13 nucleotides line up with TRBD2. V shed 4 bases and J 5 bases; nucleotides not matched to a gene: 8. This CDR3 spans 16 amino acids. Germline CDR1 and CDR2: MNHEY and SVGAGI. The CDR3 sequence: CASSSGLAGVRDEQYF. The CDR3 bases are TGTGCCAGCAGTTCCGGACTAGCGGGAGTTCGCGACGAGCAGTACTTC.

The rearrangement links TRBV11-1 to TRBJ2-7, with 11 bases that match TRBD1. The CDR3 extends over 15 amino acids. V shed 3 bases and J 4 bases; nucleotides not matched to a gene: 5. CDR1 is SGHAT and CDR2 is FQDESV in the germline V gene (reference sequence). CDR3 DNA: TGTGCCAGCAGCTTCCCCGGGGACAGGGGGTACGAGCAGTACTTC. As protein: CASSFPGDRGYEQYF. Looking up the rest from reference TRBV11-1 and TRBJ2-7 gives the full variable domain: EAEVAQSPRYKITEKSQAVAFWCDPISGHATLYWYRQILGQGPELLVQFQDESVVDDSQLPKDRFSAERLKGVDSTLKIQPAELGDSAMYLCASSFPGDRGYEQYFGPGTRLTVT.